These 25 T cell receptor beta chains share one sample of origin, sequenced in a study of blood T cell repertoires in COVID-19. Clones were read by immunoSEQ multiplex PCR, and TCRdb kept only the in-frame ones, dropping some. This sample yields 190,000 or so clones, of which approximately 88% are seen a single time; around 8% belongs to the top ten. Source material: PBMCs or T cells enriched from blood (not recorded which). These receptors all stem from a woman aged 18-29 years who had recovered from COVID-19.

This chain links TRBV4-1 with TRBJ2-3; D perhaps matches TRBD2 (5 bases). The CDR3 consists of 15 residues. The V and J ends lost 4 bases and 1 base respectively, with 12 bases between them. CDR1 and CDR2 from the germline V gene are MGHRA and YSYEKL. The CDR3 loop is CASSRDDGGTDTQYF. In nucleotides, the CDR3 is TGCGCCAGCAGCCGAGACGACGGGGGCACAGATACGCAGTATTTT.

This rearrangement joins TRBV5-4 to TRBJ1-3, with D hard to call. The length of the CDR3 is 14 residues. Germline V lookup: CDR1 SGHNT, CDR2 YYREEE (reference sequence). Trimming stripped 4 bases from V and 1 base from J, with 9 bases between. CDR3 sequence reads: CASSREGSGNTIYF. The CDR3 nucleotides are TGTGCCAGCAGCCGGGAGGGTTCTGGAAACACCATATATTTT.

The chain links TRBV15 to TRBJ1-2; D is uncertain. Germline V gene data show CDR1 as LNHNV and CDR2 as YYDKDF (reference sequence). CDR3 length equals 14 residues. V lost 1 base and J lost 4, with 10 bases in between. This chain's CDR3 is CATSRGAVSYGYTF. CDR3 sequence (DNA): TGTGCCACCAGCAGAGGGGCCGTGAGCTATGGCTACACCTTC.

This chain uses TRBV15 with TRBJ2-7; TRBD1 agrees at 7 bases. Germline trimming cut 5 bases from V and 4 bases from J; bases unmatched to any gene: 11. Germline V gene data show CDR1 as LNHNV and CDR2 as YYDKDF (reference sequence). The CDR3 runs 15 residues. The CDR3 is CATSGDRKGSYEQYF. CDR3 sequence (DNA): TGTGCCACCAGCGGGGACAGAAAAGGGTCTTACGAGCAGTACTTC. Filled out from reference TRBV15 and TRBJ2-7, the complete variable domain reads DAMVIQNPRYQVTQFGKPVTLSCSQTLNHNVMYWYQQKSSQAPKLLFHYYDKDFNNEADTPDNFQSRRPNTSFCFLDIRSPGLGDTAMYLCATSGDRKGSYEQYFGPGTRLTVT.

The gene calls are TRBV19 and TRBJ1-6, with 7 bases lining up with TRBD1. The germline V gene encodes CDR1 LNHDA and CDR2 SQIVND (reference sequence). This CDR3 spans 15 amino acids. J was trimmed by 7 bases and V by 3 bases; bases with no gene match: 6. The CDR3 nucleotides read TGTGCCAGTAGTATGTCCGTGACAGGGAATTCACCCCTCCACTTT. The encoded protein is CASSMSVTGNSPLHF.

V and J are TRBV18 and TRBJ2-7, with 9 bases lining up with TRBD2. The V gene end was trimmed by 3 bases and the J gene end by 2 bases; junction bases not matched to a gene: 5. The germline V gene encodes CDR1 KGHSH and CDR2 LQKENI. The CDR3 is made up of 15 amino acids. For the CDR3, the DNA is TGTGCCAGCTCACCCCCGGGACTAGCCACCTACGAGCAGTACTTC. It yields the protein CASSPPGLATYEQYF.

This sequence joins TRBV24-1 and TRBJ1-5, with D unresolved. The CDR3 extends over 14 amino acids. Trimming stripped 7 bases from V and 0 bases from J, with 9 bases between. Germline V gene sequence: CDR1 KGHDR, CDR2 SFDVKD. The CDR3 DNA is TGTGCCACCAGCGAGGGCTATAGCAATCAGCCCCAGCATTTT. Encoded protein: CATSEGYSNQPQHF.

The rearrangement links TRBV7-9 to TRBJ1-4; 8 bases align to TRBD1. Germline V gene data show CDR1 as SEHNR and CDR2 as FQNEAQ (reference sequence). CDR3 length: 15 amino acids. J was trimmed by 7 bases and V by 2 bases; bases with no gene match: 6. The CDR3 is CASSLSGTGFEKLFF. The CDR3 DNA is TGTGCCAGCAGCTTAAGTGGGACAGGTTTTGAAAAACTGTTTTTT. The variable domain in full, with the rest retrieved from reference TRBV7-9 and TRBJ1-4, is DTGVSQNPRHKITKRGQNVTFRCDPISEHNRLYWYRQTLGQGPEFLTYFQNEAQLEKSRLLSDRFSAERPKGSFSTLEIQRTEQGDSAMYLCASSLSGTGFEKLFFGSGTQLSVL.

J is TRBJ1-3 and V is TRBV5-1; 7 nucleotides line up with TRBD1. V was clipped by 4 bases and J by 4 bases; unmatched bases: 8. This CDR3 spans 15 amino acids. Germline V gene lookup returns CDR1 SGHRS and CDR2 YFSETQ. The CDR3 here is CASSRDSTTGNTIYF. The CDR3 DNA sequence: TGCGCCAGCAGCCGGGACAGTACGACAGGAAACACCATATATTTT.

V is TRBV4-1 and J is TRBJ2-1; 8 nucleotides match TRBD2. Germline CDR1 and CDR2: MGHRA and YSYEKL. The junction had 12 bases not matched to a gene; V was cut back by 1 base and J by 7 bases. The CDR3 is made up of 17 amino acids. The CDR3 coding sequence is TGCGCCAGCAGCCAAGTCAGGCGGGGGGCGGATGGGAATGAGCAGTTCTTC. Encoded protein: CASSQVRRGADGNEQFF.

The chain employs TRBV18 and TRBJ1-3; D is unclear. Between the trimmed V and J ends, which lost 6 bases and 0 bases, there was a span of 6 bases. The CDR3 extends over 13 amino acids. Germline CDR1 KGHSH, CDR2 LQKENI. CDR3 loop: CASSAGSGNTIYF. CDR3 nucleotide sequence: TGTGCCAGCTCCGCCGGCTCTGGAAACACCATATATTTT.

The V and J genes are TRBV2 and TRBJ1-5, with 7 positions matching TRBD1. Trimming took 5 bases from V and 2 from J; bases not matched to a gene: 12. Germline-derived CDR1 and CDR2 are SNHLY and FYNNEI. This CDR3 has 17 residues. In DNA form, the CDR3 reads TGTGCCAGCAGTCCAGGTGAGGGGGCCGGGGGCAATCAGCCCCAGCATTTT. Translated, it gives CASSPGEGAGGNQPQHF. The complete variable domain, with remaining parts taken from reference TRBV2 and TRBJ1-5, reads EPEVTQTPSHQVTQMGQEVILRCVPISNHLYFYWYRQILGQKVEFLVSFYNNEISEKSEIFDDQFSVERPDGSNFTLKIRSTKLEDSAMYFCASSPGEGAGGNQPQHFGDGTRLSIL.

The rearrangement links TRBV27 to TRBJ2-1, with D perhaps matching TRBD2 (5 bases). Germline V gives CDR1 MNHEY, CDR2 SMNVEV (reference sequence). With 6 bases removed from V and 9 bases from J, the gap between germline ends came to 18 bases. The CDR3 is 14 residues long. The CDR3 region has the DNA TGTGCCAGCAGCAGTCGACCACTAGGAATTGAGCAGTTCTTC. Protein: CASSSRPLGIEQFF.

A remark on this clone: Other DNA sequences from this sample encode an identical CDR3 as well. The rearrangement uses TRBV18 and TRBJ1-1, with D hard to call. The CDR3 runs to 13 residues. CDR1 and CDR2 from the germline V gene are KGHSH and LQKENI. The V and J ends lost 3 bases and 1 base respectively, with 6 bases between them. The DNA of the CDR3 is TGTGCCAGCTCACCGAGCGGGAACACTGAAGCTTTCTTT. Its translation is CASSPSGNTEAFF. Using reference TRBV18 and TRBJ1-1 for the parts outside the CDR3, the full variable domain is NAGVMQNPRHLVRRRGQEARLRCSPMKGHSHVYWYRQLPEEGLKFMVYLQKENIIDESGMPKERFSAEFPKEGPSILRIQQVVRGDSAAYFCASSPSGNTEAFFGQGTRLTVV.

The chain couples TRBV24-1 to TRBJ1-5, with TRBD1 as a possible D gene (6 bases). Germline V gene data show CDR1 as KGHDR and CDR2 as SFDVKD. The V and J ends lost 2 bases and 2 bases respectively, with 9 bases between them. The length of the CDR3 is 15 residues. DNA of the CDR3: TGTGCCACCAGTGATTGGGGACAAGGCAATCAGCCCCAGCATTTT. The encoded protein is CATSDWGQGNQPQHF.

This clone was counted a single time. The CDR3 sequence: CASSQAPSDRETQHF. CDR3 nucleotides: TGTGCCAGCAGCCAAGCCCCTTCGGACAGGGAGACCCAGCATTTT. The chain couples TRBV3-1 (or the pseudogene TRBV3-2) to TRBJ1-5; TRBD1 agrees at 8 bases. Germline trimming cut 1 base from V and 11 bases from J; bases unmatched to any gene: 10. Germline values: CDR1 LGHDT, CDR2 YNNKEL (reference sequence). This CDR3 contains 15 residues.

This chain uses TRBV27 with TRBJ1-2, with D perhaps matching TRBD1 (5 bases). From germline, CDR1 is MNHEY and CDR2 SMNVEV (reference sequence). This CDR3 comprises 13 residues. Trimming stripped 5 bases from V and 2 bases from J, with 9 bases between. The CDR3 protein is CASSTRQNYGYTF. CDR3 DNA sequence: TGTGCCAGCAGTACCCGACAGAACTATGGCTACACCTTC.

This clone was counted once. V is TRBV24-1 and J is TRBJ2-7; possibly TRBD1 for D (5 bases). Germline CDR1 and CDR2: KGHDR and SFDVKD. CDR3 size: 16 residues. V dropped 8 bases and J dropped 2 bases, with 21 bases sitting between them. CDR3 nucleotide sequence: TGTGCCACCACCAACCCTGTAGGGCAGGGAACCTACGAGCAGTACTTC. It is translated as CATTNPVGQGTYEQYF.

This clone was found a few times. The genes are TRBV3-1 (or the pseudogene TRBV3-2) and TRBJ2-7; TRBD1 agrees at 8 bases. Per germline, CDR1 LGHDT and CDR2 YNNKEL (reference sequence). The V segment lost 3 bases and the J segment 6 bases; nucleotides outside the gene matches: 1. The CDR3 spans 12 residues. The CDR3 DNA is TGTGCCAGCAGCCAGACAGGGGCCGAGCAGTACTTC. It yields the protein CASSQTGAEQYF.

This chain links TRBV11-1 with TRBJ2-3; D is uncertain. Germline CDR1 reads SGHAT; CDR2 reads FQDESV (reference sequence). The CDR3 covers 15 residues. Trimming left V 3 bases short and J 1 base short, with 11 bases between. CDR3 sequence reads: CASSLSLTGTDTQYF. In DNA form, the CDR3 reads TGTGCCAGCAGCTTGAGTCTTACTGGCACAGATACGCAGTATTTT.

This sequence joins TRBV6-1 and TRBJ1-1; D is possibly TRBD1 (6 bases). The CDR3 is made up of 16 amino acids. Germline loops: CDR1 MNHNS, CDR2 SASEGT. Trimming removed 2 bases at V and 2 bases at J, with 15 bases between. The CDR3 bases are TGTGCCAGCAGTGAAACGGACAGAAGAACTAACACTGAAGCTTTCTTT. As protein: CASSETDRRTNTEAFF.

The V gene is TRBV5-8, the J gene TRBJ2-7, with D perhaps matching TRBD2 (6 bases). Germline V CDR1 and CDR2: SGHTS, YDEGEE. V dropped 4 bases and J dropped 5 bases, with 16 bases sitting between them. The CDR3 is 14 residues long. The CDR3 DNA reads TGTGCCAGCAGCCGCCGGGACGGGGGAGACGAGCAGTACTTC. It encodes CASSRRDGGDEQYF. Combining the CDR3 with reference TRBV5-8 and TRBJ2-7 gives the whole variable domain EAGVTQSPTHLIKTRGQQATLRCSPISGHTSVYWYQQALGLGLQFLLWYDEGEERNRGNFPPRFSGRQFPNYSSELNVNALELEDSALYLCASSRRDGGDEQYFGPGTRLTVT.

This clone was seen more than once but under ten times. The V and J genes are TRBV4-2 and TRBJ2-7; 8 positions match TRBD2. CDR3 length equals 15 residues. Germline-derived CDR1 and CDR2 are LGHNA and YNFKEQ. Trimming took 0 bases from V and 2 from J; bases not matched to a gene: 3. CDR3 amino acids: CASSQEPSGPYEQYF. The CDR3 DNA is TGTGCCAGCAGCCAAGAACCTAGCGGGCCCTACGAGCAGTACTTC.

CDR3 amino acids: CASSETLRRALGTEAFF. The DNA for the CDR3 is TGTGCCAGCAGTGAAACTCTTAGGCGGGCTCTGGGGACTGAAGCTTTCTTT. V is TRBV6-1 and J is TRBJ1-1; no definite D call. This CDR3 has 17 residues. From germline, CDR1 is MNHNS and CDR2 SASEGT. The V and J ends lost 2 bases and 5 bases respectively, with 21 bases between them.

CDR3 in amino acids: CASTRVGGEGGYTF. CDR3 nucleotides: TGTGCCAGCACTCGAGTTGGGGGGGAGGGTGGCTACACCTTC. The chain links TRBV27 to TRBJ1-2; a weak D match, TRBD1 (5 bases). Germline-derived CDR1 and CDR2 are MNHEY and SMNVEV (reference sequence). There are 14 residues in the CDR3. Between the trimmed V and J ends, which lost 7 bases and 7 bases, there was a span of 19 bases.